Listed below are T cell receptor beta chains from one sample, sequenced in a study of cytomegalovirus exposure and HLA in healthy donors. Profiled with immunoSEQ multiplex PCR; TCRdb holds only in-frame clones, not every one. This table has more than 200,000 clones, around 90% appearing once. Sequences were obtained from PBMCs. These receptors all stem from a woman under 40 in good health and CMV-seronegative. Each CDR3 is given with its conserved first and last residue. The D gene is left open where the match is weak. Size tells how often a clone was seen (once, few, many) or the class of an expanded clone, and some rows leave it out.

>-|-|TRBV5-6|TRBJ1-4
CASSLQGLSEKLFF
TGTGCCAGCAGCTTACAGGGCTTGTCTGAAAAACTGTTTTTT
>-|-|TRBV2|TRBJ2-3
CASSESVVGTTDTQYF
TGTGCCAGCAGTGAAAGTGTAGTGGGAACCACAGATACGCAGTATTTT
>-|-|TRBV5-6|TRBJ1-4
CASSLASFNEKLFF
TGTGCCAGCAGCTTAGCCAGTTTTAATGAAAAACTGTTTTTT
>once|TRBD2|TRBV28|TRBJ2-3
CASSMGGTDTQYF
TGTGCCAGCAGCATGGGAGGGACAGATACGCAGTATTTT
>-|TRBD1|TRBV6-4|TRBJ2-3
CASSDRLTGGANTQYF
TGTGCCAGCAGTGACCGATTAACAGGGGGCGCGAATACGCAGTATTTT
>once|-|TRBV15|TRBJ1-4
CATSQGRLTTNEKLFF
TGTGCCACCAGTCAGGGACGGTTGACAACTAATGAAAAACTGTTTTTT
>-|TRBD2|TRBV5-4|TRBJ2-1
CASSQGLAENEQFF
TGTGCCAGCAGCCAGGGACTAGCGGAAAATGAGCAGTTCTTC
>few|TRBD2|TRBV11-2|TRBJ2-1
CASSSLAGAYNEQFF
TGTGCCAGCAGCTCACTAGCGGGAGCCTACAATGAGCAGTTCTTC
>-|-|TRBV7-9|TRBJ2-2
CASSLDTNTGELFF
TGTGCCAGCAGCTTGGACACAAATACCGGGGAGCTGTTTTTT
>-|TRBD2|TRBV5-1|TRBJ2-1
CASSLLERETEQFF
TGCGCCAGCAGCTTGCTCGAGCGGGAGACTGAGCAGTTCTTC
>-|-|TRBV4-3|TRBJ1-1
CASSQDFTVNTEAFF
TGCGCCAGCAGCCAAGATTTTACGGTGAACACTGAAGCTTTCTTT
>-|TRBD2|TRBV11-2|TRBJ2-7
CASSRTSGSYYEQYF
TGTGCCAGCAGCCGCACTAGCGGGAGTTACTACGAGCAGTACTTC
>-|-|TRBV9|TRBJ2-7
CASSPRVGTPEQYF
TGTGCCAGCAGCCCCAGGGTAGGAACGCCGGAGCAGTACTTC
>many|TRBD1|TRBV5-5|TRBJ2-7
CASRTQTGMSYEQYF
TGTGCCAGCAGGACCCAGACAGGGATGTCCTACGAGCAGTACTTC
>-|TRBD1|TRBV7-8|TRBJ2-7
CASSSQGPGPYEQYF
TGTGCCAGCAGCTCACAGGGGCCTGGGCCCTACGAGCAGTACTTC
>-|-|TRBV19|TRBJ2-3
CASRGWADTQYF
TGTGCCAGTAGAGGTTGGGCAGATACGCAGTATTTT
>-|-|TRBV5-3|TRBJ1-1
CARSLETTEAFF
TGTGCCAGAAGCTTGGAGACCACTGAAGCTTTCTTT
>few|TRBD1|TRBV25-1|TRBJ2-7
CASSDPGQENYEQYF
TGTGCCAGCAGTGACCCCGGACAGGAGAACTACGAGCAGTACTTC
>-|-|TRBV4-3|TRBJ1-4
CASSQEGHSATNEKLFF
TGCGCCAGCAGCCAAGAGGGCCACAGCGCAACTAATGAAAAACTGTTTTTT
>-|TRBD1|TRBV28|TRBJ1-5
CASSSTGSYQPQHF
TGTGCCAGCAGTTCGACAGGGTCTTATCAGCCCCAGCATTTT
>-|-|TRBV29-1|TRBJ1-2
CSVDPLAGALGYTF
TGCAGCGTTGATCCTCTGGCGGGGGCGCTGGGCTACACCTTC
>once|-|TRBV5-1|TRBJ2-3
CASSLERGDTQYF
TGCGCCAGCAGCTTGGAGAGGGGAGATACGCAGTATTTT
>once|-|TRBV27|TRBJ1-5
CASSFDGAPGPQHF
TGTGCCAGCAGTTTTGATGGGGCCCCAGGGCCCCAGCATTTT
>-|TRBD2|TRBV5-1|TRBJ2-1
CASSLVLAGGTYNEQFF
TGCGCCAGCAGCTTGGTGCTAGCGGGAGGAACCTACAATGAGCAGTTCTTC
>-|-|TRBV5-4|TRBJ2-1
CASSDNTYNEQFF
TGTGCCAGCAGCGACAACACCTACAATGAGCAGTTCTTC
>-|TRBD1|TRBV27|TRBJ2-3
CASSLQGVRRDTQYF
TGTGCCAGCAGTTTACAGGGGGTAAGGCGGGATACGCAGTATTTT
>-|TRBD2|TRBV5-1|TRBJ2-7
CASSPRTSGLPYEQYF
TGCGCCAGCAGCCCCCGGACTAGCGGGTTACCCTACGAGCAGTACTTC
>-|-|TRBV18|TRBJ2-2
CASSPNSGGNTGELFF
TGTGCCAGCTCACCGAATAGCGGAGGGAACACCGGGGAGCTGTTTTTT
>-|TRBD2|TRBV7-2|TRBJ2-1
CASSLTITSGSLEQFF
TGTGCCAGCAGCTTAACGATTACTAGCGGGTCCCTGGAGCAGTTCTTC
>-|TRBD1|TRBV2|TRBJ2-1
CARTKGADEQFF
TGTGCCAGAACCAAGGGGGCCGATGAGCAGTTCTTC
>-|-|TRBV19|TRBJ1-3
CASSHSGNTIYF
TGTGCCAGTAGCCACTCTGGAAACACCATATATTTT
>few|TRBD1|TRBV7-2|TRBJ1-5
CASSLAGGYSNQPQHF
TGTGCCAGCAGCTTAGCAGGGGGCTATAGCAATCAGCCCCAGCATTTT
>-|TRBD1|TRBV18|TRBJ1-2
CASSPPGQGKVGYTF
TGTGCCAGCTCACCACCGGGACAGGGGAAGGTGGGCTACACCTTC
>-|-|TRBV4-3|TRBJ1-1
CASSQDGLAFF
TGCGCCAGCAGCCAAGATGGGCTAGCTTTCTTT
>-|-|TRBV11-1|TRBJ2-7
CASSYRAATKVEQYF
TGTGCCAGCAGCTATAGGGCAGCCACGAAGGTCGAGCAGTACTTC
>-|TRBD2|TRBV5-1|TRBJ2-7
CASSRGLAGGYGSYEQYF
TGCGCCAGCAGCCGGGGACTAGCGGGAGGGTATGGCTCCTACGAGCAGTACTTC
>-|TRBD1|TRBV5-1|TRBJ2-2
CASSKRGHTGELFF
TGCGCCAGCTCTAAGAGGGGGCACACCGGGGAGCTGTTTTTT
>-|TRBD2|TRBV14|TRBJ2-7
CASSLIAGAYEQYF
TGTGCCAGCAGCTTAATAGCGGGAGCCTACGAGCAGTACTTC
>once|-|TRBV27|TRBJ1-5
CASSSVNSNQPQHF
TGTGCCAGCAGTTCAGTCAATAGCAATCAGCCCCAGCATTTT
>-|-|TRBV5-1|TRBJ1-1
CASSFGILPPTEAFF
TGCGCCAGCAGCTTTGGGATCCTTCCCCCCACTGAAGCTTTCTTT
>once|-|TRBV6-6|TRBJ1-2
CASSLRQANYGYTF
TGTGCCAGCAGTTTAAGACAGGCGAACTATGGCTACACCTTC
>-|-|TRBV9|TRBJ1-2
CASSVEWGGAHGYTF
TGTGCCAGCAGCGTAGAATGGGGGGGCGCGCATGGCTACACCTTC